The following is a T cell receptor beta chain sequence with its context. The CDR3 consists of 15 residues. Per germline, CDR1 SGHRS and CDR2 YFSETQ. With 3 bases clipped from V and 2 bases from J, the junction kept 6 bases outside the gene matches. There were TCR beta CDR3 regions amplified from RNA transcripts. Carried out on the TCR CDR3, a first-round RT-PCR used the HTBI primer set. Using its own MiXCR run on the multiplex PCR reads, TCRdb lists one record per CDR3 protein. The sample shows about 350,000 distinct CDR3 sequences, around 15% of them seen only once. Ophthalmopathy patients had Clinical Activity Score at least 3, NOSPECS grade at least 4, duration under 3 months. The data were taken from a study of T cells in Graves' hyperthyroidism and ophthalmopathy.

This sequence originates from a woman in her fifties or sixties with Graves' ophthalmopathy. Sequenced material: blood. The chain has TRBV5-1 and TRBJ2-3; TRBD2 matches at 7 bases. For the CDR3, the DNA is TGCGCCAGCAGCTCCGAGGGAGGGCCCACAGATACGCAGTATTTT. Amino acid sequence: CASSSEGGPTDTQYF. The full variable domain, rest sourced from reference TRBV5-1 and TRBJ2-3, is KAGVTQTPRYLIKTRGQQVTLSCSPISGHRSVSWYQQTPGQGLQFLFEYFSETQRNKGNFPGRFSGRQFSNSRSEMNVSTLELGDSALYLCASSSEGGPTDTQYFGPGTRLTVL.